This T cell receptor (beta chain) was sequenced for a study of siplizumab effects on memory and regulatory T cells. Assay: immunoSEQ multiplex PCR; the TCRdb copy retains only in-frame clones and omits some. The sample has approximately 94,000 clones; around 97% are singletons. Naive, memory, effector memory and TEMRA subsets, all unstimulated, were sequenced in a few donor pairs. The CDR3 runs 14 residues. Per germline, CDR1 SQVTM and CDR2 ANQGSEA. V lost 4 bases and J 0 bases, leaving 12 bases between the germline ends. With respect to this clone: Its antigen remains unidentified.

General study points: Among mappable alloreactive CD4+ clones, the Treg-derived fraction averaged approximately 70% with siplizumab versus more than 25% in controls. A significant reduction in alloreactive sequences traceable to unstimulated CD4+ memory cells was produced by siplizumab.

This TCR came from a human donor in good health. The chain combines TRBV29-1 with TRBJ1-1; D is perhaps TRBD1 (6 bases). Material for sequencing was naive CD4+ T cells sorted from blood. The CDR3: CSVGTGSMNTEAFF. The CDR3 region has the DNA TGCAGCGTTGGTACAGGGTCAATGAACACTGAAGCTTTCTTT.